This is a list of T cell receptor beta chains from one sample in a study of regulatory T cells in long-lasting Graves disease. TCRdb re-derived calls from the multiplex PCR reads in MiXCR, one entry per CDR3 protein. Seen here are roughly 400,000 distinct CDR3 sequences, 15% to 20% observed once, and the top ten hold 20% to 25%. The data also belong to a second study, concerning T cells in Graves' hyperthyroidism and ophthalmopathy.

Here the sequenced sample was peripheral blood mononuclear cells (PBMCs), taken at new diagnosis, from a patient treated with antithyroid drugs. The receptors were sampled from a woman aged 18-29 years with Graves disease. CDR3s include the opening cysteine and the closing phenylalanine or tryptophan. D genes are given only for firm matches. Clone size is given for some rows only: seen once, a few or many times, or a class if the clone is expanded.

size | J | V | D | CDR3 | DNA
few | TRBJ2-7 | TRBV28 | NA | CASRWNYEQYF | TGTGCCAGCCGTTGGAACTACGAGCAGTACTTC
many | TRBJ1-4 | TRBV3-1 | NA | CASSQDPVIPF | TGTGCCAGCAGCCAAGATCCCGTGATACCTTTT
few | TRBJ2-4 | TRBV4-1 | NA | CASSQLGEAKNIQYF | TGCGCCAGCAGCCAATTAGGGGAGGCCAAAAACATTCAGTACTTC
many | TRBJ1-5 | TRBV20-1 | NA | CSARTPPSNQPQHF | TGCAGTGCTAGAACCCCCCCTAGCAATCAGCCCCAGCATTTT
many | TRBJ2-3 | TRBV18 | NA | CASSAVEDTQYF | TGTGCCAGCTCCGCGGTCGAGGATACGCAGTATTTT
NA | TRBJ2-1 | TRBV10-1 | NA | CASSESGREGEQFF | TGCGCCAGCAGTGAGTCCGGGCGTGAGGGTGAGCAGTTCTTC
many | TRBJ2-3 | TRBV30 | TRBD1 | CAWSADRERGTDTQYF | TGTGCCTGGAGTGCGGACAGGGAAAGGGGCACAGATACGCAGTATTTT
many | TRBJ2-2 | TRBV29-1 | TRBD2 | CSGGTSGSGTGELFF | TGCAGCGGCGGGACTAGCGGGAGTGGAACCGGGGAGCTGTTTTTT
many | TRBJ2-3 | TRBV20-1 | TRBD2 | CSDLAGGLDTQYF | TGCAGCGATCTAGCGGGAGGGCTAGATACGCAGTATTTT
many | TRBJ2-1 | TRBV28 | TRBD2 | CASGGWTSGLFYNEQFF | TGTGCCAGCGGAGGATGGACTAGCGGACTTTTTTACAATGAGCAGTTCTTC
many | TRBJ2-3 | TRBV28 | TRBD1 | CASSGTVTDTQYF | TGTGCCAGCAGCGGGACAGTTACAGATACGCAGTATTTT
many | TRBJ2-5 | TRBV28 | NA | CASSHQRAGVETQYF | TGTGCCAGCAGTCACCAGCGGGCTGGGGTCGAGACCCAGTACTTC
many | TRBJ2-1 | TRBV2 | TRBD2 | CATSGRWRGGNEQFF | TGTGCCACTAGCGGGCGGTGGAGGGGGGGCAATGAGCAGTTCTTC
many | TRBJ2-3 | TRBV5-1 | TRBD2 | CASSTGLAGGGDTQYF | TGCGCCAGCAGCACCGGCCTAGCGGGAGGTGGAGATACGCAGTATTTT
NA | TRBJ2-1 | TRBV5-4 | TRBD2 | CASTPPAGGRGREQFF | TGTGCCAGCACCCCCCCCGCGGGAGGGCGTGGTAGGGAGCAGTTCTTC
few | TRBJ1-1 | TRBV2 | NA | CASQRRAEAFF | TGTGCCAGCCAACGGCGGGCTGAAGCTTTCTTT
NA | TRBJ2-1 | TRBV12-3/TRBV12-4 | NA | CASSLLSGFPPPYNEQFF | TGTGCCAGCAGTTTGCTCTCGGGCTTCCCCCCCCCCTACAATGAGCAGTTCTTC
NA | TRBJ2-7 | TRBV5-1 | NA | CASSLASPPTPYEQYF | TGCGCCAGCAGCTTGGCCAGTCCCCCTACCCCTTACGAGCAGTACTTC
many | TRBJ1-1 | TRBV29-1 | NA | CSVDRFNTEAFF | TGCAGCGTTGACCGATTTAACACTGAAGCTTTCTTT
NA | TRBJ2-1 | TRBV5-6 | NA | CASSHLSRNEQFF | TGTGCCAGCAGCCACTTGTCCCGGAATGAGCAGTTCTTC
few | TRBJ1-2 | TRBV2 | NA | CASSEARGISSYTF | TGTGCCAGCAGTGAAGCGCGAGGGATATCTAGCTACACCTTC
many | TRBJ2-7 | TRBV6-1 | NA | CASLAWAGWDEQYF | TGTGCCAGCTTAGCCTGGGCAGGGTGGGACGAGCAGTACTTC
many | TRBJ1-1 | TRBV12-3/TRBV12-4 | TRBD1 | CASSRRGTGKIEAFF | TGTGCCAGCAGTCGGCGGGGGACAGGGAAAATAGAAGCTTTCTTT
few | TRBJ1-3 | TRBV4-3 | TRBD1 | CASSQDTGGKGNTIYF | TGCGCCAGCAGCCAAGACACAGGGGGCAAGGGAAACACCATATATTTT
few | TRBJ2-5 | TRBV4-1 | TRBD2 | CASSHLLAGGPETQYF | TGCGCCAGCAGCCATCTACTAGCGGGAGGGCCGGAGACCCAGTACTTC
many | TRBJ2-7 | TRBV28 | TRBD2 | CASSLIAGVAGGAPYEQYF | TGTGCCAGCAGTTTGATCGCTGGCGTAGCGGGAGGGGCCCCTTACGAGCAGTACTTC
many | TRBJ2-3 | TRBV11-2 | NA | CASSARTDTQYF | TGTGCCAGCAGCGCACGCACAGATACGCAGTATTTT
many | TRBJ1-2 | TRBV28 | NA | CASSLKPYGYTF | TGTGCCAGCAGTTTAAAACCCTATGGCTACACCTTC
many | TRBJ2-7 | TRBV10-3 | NA | CAISEEREDGHEQYF | TGTGCCATCAGTGAGGAAAGGGAGGATGGCCACGAGCAGTACTTC
few | TRBJ2-7 | TRBV6-1 | NA | CASSDVRSGGREQYF | TGTGCCAGCAGTGATGTTCGGTCTGGTGGGAGAGAGCAGTACTTC
once | TRBJ2-7 | TRBV9 | TRBD2 | CASSPQAGLAGVEQYF | TGTGCCAGCAGCCCACAGGCGGGACTAGCGGGAGTGGAGCAGTACTTC
few | TRBJ2-7 | TRBV15 | NA | CATSRDPLYQEEPFEQYF | TGTGCCACCAGCAGAGATCCATTGTATCAGGAAGAACCCTTCGAGCAGTACTTC
NA | TRBJ2-5 | TRBV5-5 | NA | CASSFVHSQETQYF | TGTGCCAGCAGCTTTGTTCACAGCCAAGAGACCCAGTACTTC
many | TRBJ1-1 | TRBV12-3/TRBV12-4 | NA | CASSWGGTEAFF | TGTGCCAGCAGTTGGGGTGGCACTGAAGCTTTCTTT
NA | TRBJ2-1 | TRBV6-1 | NA | CASSTTVDYNEQFF | TGTGCCAGCAGTACGACAGTGGACTACAATGAGCAGTTCTTC
many | TRBJ2-1 | TRBV5-1 | NA | CASSLGASPLDEQFF | TGCGCCAGCAGCTTGGGGGCTAGCCCCCTTGATGAGCAGTTCTTC
many | TRBJ2-3 | TRBV20-1 | TRBD2 | CSARMASGGSTDTQYF | TGCAGTGCTAGAATGGCTAGCGGGGGGAGCACAGATACGCAGTATTTT
few | TRBJ2-3 | TRBV9 | NA | CASSSLAGRTDTQYF | TGTGCCAGCAGCTCGCTAGCCGGCCGCACAGATACGCAGTATTTT
few | TRBJ2-2 | TRBV15 | NA | CATSRIGTQNTGELFF | TGTGCCACCAGCAGGATCGGGACACAGAACACCGGGGAGCTGTTTTTT
many | TRBJ2-7 | TRBV29-1 | TRBD1 | CSVPGQGFHEQYF | TGCAGCGTGCCGGGACAGGGGTTCCACGAGCAGTACTTC
few | TRBJ2-3 | TRBV29-1 | TRBD2 | CSVHTVTSVRDTQYF | TGCAGCGTCCATACTGTGACTAGCGTGAGAGATACGCAGTATTTT
few | TRBJ2-7 | TRBV11-2 | NA | CASSARLEYEQYF | TGTGCCAGCAGCGCCCGACTAGAGTACGAGCAGTACTTC